Following are 2 T cell receptor beta chains from one sample sequenced in a study of Ad26.COV2.S vaccination and SARS-CoV-2 variants. The assay was immunoSEQ multiplex PCR, and TCRdb's table has in-frame clones only and misses some. The sample carries just over 350,000 clones, around 90% recorded once. The sample in question was peripheral blood, obtained after recovery from COVID-19. The receptor source for this set is a human donor who had recovered from COVID-19.

The chain has TRBV3-1 (or the pseudogene TRBV3-2) and TRBJ2-2, with D perhaps matching TRBD1 (5 bases). This CDR3 spans 16 amino acids. Trimming took 1 base from V and 3 from J, leaving 12 bases between them. Germline V gene data show CDR1 as LGHDT and CDR2 as YNNKEL (reference sequence). CDR3 loop: CASSQGSRQYTGELFF. CDR3 DNA sequence: TGTGCCAGCAGCCAAGGAAGTAGACAGTACACCGGGGAGCTGTTTTTT.

The genes are TRBV5-1 and TRBJ2-5, with TRBD1 identical over 7 bases. J lost 1 base, V lost 4 bases, and 10 bases had no gene match. CDR1 is SGHRS and CDR2 is YFSETQ in the germline V gene. The CDR3 contains 16 residues. The CDR3 region is CASSPGTAELQETQYF. CDR3 DNA: TGCGCCAGCAGCCCGGGGACAGCCGAACTCCAAGAGACCCAGTACTTC.